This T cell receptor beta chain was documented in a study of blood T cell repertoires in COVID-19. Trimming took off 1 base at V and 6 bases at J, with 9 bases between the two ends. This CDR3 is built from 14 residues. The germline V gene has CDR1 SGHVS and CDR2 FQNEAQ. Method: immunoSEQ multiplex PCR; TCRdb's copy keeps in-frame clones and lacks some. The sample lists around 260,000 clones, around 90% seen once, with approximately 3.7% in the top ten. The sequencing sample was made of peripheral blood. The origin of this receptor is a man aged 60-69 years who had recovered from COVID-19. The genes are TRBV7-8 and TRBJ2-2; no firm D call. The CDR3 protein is CASSLGVNAGELFF. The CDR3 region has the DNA TGTGCCAGCAGCTTAGGCGTTAACGCCGGGGAGCTGTTTTTT.